A single sample is the source of the 8 T cell receptor beta chains below, sequenced in a study of identical twins (dated by TCRdb to the mid-2010s). Library creation used 5' RACE. Instrument on record: Illumina HiSeq 2000. TCRdb trimmed public reads at Q25 via fastp, called clones via MiXCR and kept in-frame beta chains. For every CDR3 protein sequence, its rows merge into one entry that carries the most common genes and DNA. A total of 1.5 million to 2 million distinct CDR3 sequences appear in this sample, roughly a third of them only once. The ten largest clones add up to 0.25% to 0.3% of the sample. Sequencing input: cord blood. The receptors stem from a newborn girl in good health.

About this clonotype: A read error may be the cause here, since a much bigger clone is one base away. The J gene is TRBJ2-1, the V gene TRBV2; D uncertain. Trimming took 6 bases from V and 7 from J, leaving 1 base between them. Germline V CDR1 and CDR2: SNHLY, FYNNEI. The CDR3 contains 9 residues. The CDR3 loop is CASRNEQFF. Here the CDR3 DNA reads TGTGCCAGCAGAAATGAGCAGTTCTTC.

The rearrangement joins TRBV10-3 to TRBJ2-1, with TRBD2 matching over 10 bases. V dropped 3 bases and J dropped 7; count of bases not matched to a gene: 6. CDR1 is ENHRY and CDR2 is SYGVKD in the germline V gene. The CDR3 consists of 15 residues. DNA for the CDR3: TGTGCCATCAGTGACCGAGCGGGGGGGTCGAATGAGCAGTTCTTC. Translated: CAISDRAGGSNEQFF.

This clonotype was found a few times. The chain employs TRBV5-4 and TRBJ2-1; 14 bases fit TRBD2. The CDR3 covers 15 residues. In germline, CDR1 is SGHNT, CDR2 YYREEE (reference sequence). The V gene end was trimmed by 4 bases and the J gene end by 8 bases; junction bases not matched to a gene: 5. Written as DNA, the CDR3 is TGTGCCAGCAGCCGCGGGACTAGCGGGAGTTATGAGCAGTTCTTC. The encoded protein is CASSRGTSGSYEQFF.

On this clonotype itself: A single base separates this from a much larger clone, so it may be a read error. This chain links TRBV9 with TRBJ1-1; D gene ambiguous. Trimming took 0 bases from V and 3 from J, leaving 3 bases between them. The germline CDR1 and CDR2 sequences are SGDLS and YYNGEE. There are 12 residues in the CDR3. DNA of the CDR3: TGTGCCAGCAGCGTAGTGGACACTGAAGCTTTCTTT. This encodes CASSVVDTEAFF.

This clonotype showed up many times. The chain recombines TRBV2 with TRBJ2-3; D is unclear. The germline V gene encodes CDR1 SNHLY and CDR2 FYNNEI. This CDR3 has 12 residues. V lost 3 bases and J 5 bases, leaving 6 bases between the germline ends. CDR3: CASSDFGDTQYF. For the CDR3, the DNA is TGTGCCAGCAGTGACTTCGGAGATACGCAGTATTTT. The variable domain in full, with the rest retrieved from reference TRBV2 and TRBJ2-3, is EPEVTQTPSHQVTQMGQEVILRCVPISNHLYFYWYRQILGQKVEFLVSFYNNEISEKSEIFDDQFSVERPDGSNFTLKIRSTKLEDSAMYFCASSDFGDTQYFGPGTRLTVL.

This chain connects TRBV24-1 to TRBJ2-1, with 14 bases fitting TRBD2. Germline lookup yields CDR1 KGHDR and CDR2 SFDVKD. The CDR3 sequence is 20 residues long. The V gene end was trimmed by 5 bases and the J gene end by 0 bases; junction bases not matched to a gene: 11. The CDR3 DNA sequence: TGTGCCACCAGTGCCATTAGGACTAGCGGGAGGCCGAGCTCCTACAATGAGCAGTTCTTC. Amino acid sequence: CATSAIRTSGRPSSYNEQFF.

This clonotype has more than one count but fewer than ten. V and J are TRBV5-1 and TRBJ2-7; tentative D call: TRBD2 (6 bases). Per germline, CDR1 SGHRS and CDR2 YFSETQ. This CDR3 comprises 15 residues. V lost 5 bases and J lost 0, with 15 bases in between. As DNA, the CDR3 is TGCGCCAGCAGTGGCGAACTAGCTTTCTCCTACGAGCAGTACTTC. Translating it yields CASSGELAFSYEQYF.

This clonotype has a handful of counts. This chain uses TRBV7-6 with TRBJ1-4; tentative D call: TRBD1 (6 bases). The germline V gene has CDR1 SGHVS and CDR2 FNYEAQ. CDR3 length: 15 amino acids. Trimming shortened V by 1 base and J by 2 bases, and 8 bases separated the two germline ends. The DNA for the CDR3 is TGTGCCAGCAGCTTAGAAGGGGGGACTAATGAAAAACTGTTTTTT. Translating gives CASSLEGGTNEKLFF.